The clone carrying this T cell receptor (beta chain) was seen more than once but under ten times. The antigen is undetermined. The CDR3 extends over 13 amino acids. V dropped 3 bases and J dropped 2 bases, with 7 bases sitting between them. CDR1 is MNHEY and CDR2 is SVGAGI in the germline V gene. Findings and caveats of the study: Larger-cohort validation covered only one TCR beta V-J rearrangement. Tumor-infiltrating Treg TCR alpha and beta sequences overlapped most with tumor naive CD4+ T cells, then blood naive. The TCR gene usage of tumor memory CD4+ T cells clustered together with blood and lymph node memory CD4+ cells and with lymph node naive CD4+ cells.

Treg sorting used a CD4+CD25+CD127-/low gate. Full-length variable regions came from constant-region reverse primers plus semi-nested Nested Universal Primer A PCR. Each CDR3 protein is one row after TCRdb ran MiXCR on the 5' RACE reads. The sample gives 4,900 or so distinct CDR3 sequences, approximately 72% of which show up once; roughly 4% is in the top ten. The chain recombines TRBV6-5 with TRBJ2-5, with no clear D. The sequenced material came from Tregs sorted from blood. This clonotype was sampled from a female donor with breast cancer. The CDR3 bases are TGTGCCAGCAGTTATCATGGACAAGAGACCCAGTACTTC. The encoded protein is CASSYHGQETQYF.